What follows are 29 T cell receptor beta chains derived from one specimen sequenced in a study of blood T cell repertoires in COVID-19 (TCRdb year 2020). The method was the immunoSEQ multiplex PCR assay. Here the immuneACCESS table is served through TCRdb, limited to in-frame sequences with V and J called. Missing clones are a known gap in these copies; in checked studies unresolved V genes cover under half, and the rest lacks a known reason. The sample profile shows some 250,000 clones; around three quarters of them were found once. Of the sample, approximately 3.2% is held by the ten largest clones. Sequenced sample: peripheral blood. Every receptor here comes from a woman of 80 years or more with acute or convalescent COVID-19.

This rearrangement joins TRBV5-1 to TRBJ2-3; 8 bases map to TRBD2. This CDR3 has 16 residues. The germline V gene encodes CDR1 SGHRS and CDR2 YFSETQ. J lost 2 bases, V lost 0 bases, and 5 bases had no gene match. The CDR3 spells CASSLDGGGNTDTQYF. For the CDR3, the DNA is TGCGCCAGCAGCTTGGATGGCGGGGGGAACACAGATACGCAGTATTTT.

The J gene is TRBJ1-1, the V gene TRBV5-1, with 7 bases matching TRBD1. V gave up 0 bases and J gave up 5 bases; unmatched junction bases: 4. This CDR3 comprises 14 residues. Germline V gene lookup returns CDR1 SGHRS and CDR2 YFSETQ. CDR3 region: CASSLGGGETEAFF. The CDR3 DNA follows: TGCGCCAGCAGCTTGGGAGGGGGCGAAACTGAAGCTTTCTTT.

The rearrangement joins TRBV27 to TRBJ2-7; D perhaps matches TRBD2 (6 bases). Germline assignment: CDR1 MNHEY and CDR2 SMNVEV (reference sequence). The CDR3 spans 16 residues. Trimming pared 3 bases from V and 3 bases from J, leaving 18 bases between. The CDR3 loop reads CASSFVLGGTFYEQYF. The DNA of the CDR3 is TGTGCCAGCAGTTTTGTACTCGGGGGTACCTTCTACGAGCAGTACTTC.

The chain employs TRBV29-1 and TRBJ1-1; 7 positions match TRBD1. Germline V gives CDR1 SQVTM, CDR2 ANQGSEA. Trimming took 6 bases from V and 4 from J; bases not matched to a gene: 5. The CDR3 runs to 12 residues. The CDR3 is CSVVGTVTEAFF. CDR3 nucleotide sequence: TGCAGCGTCGTCGGGACAGTCACTGAAGCTTTCTTT. Full variable domain (remainder filled in from reference TRBV29-1 and TRBJ1-1): SAVISQKPSRDICQRGTSLTIQCQVDSQVTMMFWYRQQPGQSLTLIATANQGSEATYESGFVIDKFPISRPNLTFSTLTVSNMSPEDSSIYLCSVVGTVTEAFFGQGTRLTVV.

This clone was seen once. CDR3: CASSPHRGVGTGELFF. The CDR3, as DNA: TGTGCCAGCAGCCCCCATCGGGGGGTGGGCACCGGGGAGCTGTTTTTT. The rearrangement uses TRBV14 and TRBJ2-2, with 7 bases aligning to TRBD2. V was clipped by 4 bases and J by 4 bases; unmatched bases: 9. Per germline, CDR1 SGHDN and CDR2 FVKESK. The CDR3 runs to 16 residues. Complete variable domain (other parts from reference TRBV14 and TRBJ2-2): EAGVTQFPSHSVIEKGQTVTLRCDPISGHDNLYWYRRVMGKEIKFLLHFVKESKQDESGMPNNRFLAERTGGTYSTLKVQPAELEDSGVYFCASSPHRGVGTGELFFGEGSRLTVL.

The chain links TRBV25-1 to TRBJ2-1; 9 bases align to TRBD1. There are 15 residues in the CDR3. Germline-derived CDR1 and CDR2 are MGHDK and SYGVNS. Unmatched junction bases numbered 8, after V lost 4 bases and J lost 7 bases. Here the CDR3 reads CASSAPGTGTNEQFF. The DNA for the CDR3 is TGTGCCAGCAGTGCCCCCGGGACAGGGACAAATGAGCAGTTCTTC.

With regard to this clone: The sample has other DNA sequences that encode this CDR3 too. V is TRBV19 and J is TRBJ1-5; TRBD1 might be the D (6 bases). This CDR3 region has 15 residues. CDR1 is LNHDA and CDR2 is SQIVND in the germline V gene (reference sequence). Trimming removed 1 base from V and 2 bases from J, with 9 bases in between. The CDR3 DNA reads TGTGCCAGTAGTATAGGAGGGGGTGGCAATCAGCCCCAGCATTTT. Translating gives CASSIGGGGNQPQHF.

This chain joins TRBV6-6 and TRBJ1-1; D possibly corresponds to TRBD1 (5 bases). The germline V gene has CDR1 MNHNY and CDR2 SVGAGI (reference sequence). This CDR3 has 15 residues. Trimming left V 3 bases short and J 0 bases short, with 11 bases between. The CDR3 nucleotides read TGTGCCAGCAGTTATATCGGGGGTCTGAACACTGAAGCTTTCTTT. Its protein is CASSYIGGLNTEAFF.

The chain uses TRBV3-1 (or the pseudogene TRBV3-2) and TRBJ1-1; 8 nucleotides match TRBD1. Looked up from germline, CDR1 is LGHDT and CDR2 is YNNKEL (reference sequence). After removal of 3 bases from V and 7 bases from J, the junction contained 7 bases not matched to a gene. The CDR3 length is 14 residues. The CDR3 nucleotides read TGTGCCAGCAGCCAGTATCCGGGACAGGTTGAAGCTTTCTTT. Translated, it gives CASSQYPGQVEAFF.

This chain joins TRBV29-1 and TRBJ2-2; D unclear. The germline V and J ends were trimmed by 7 bases and 2 bases, with 5 bases remaining between them. The CDR3 loop spans 11 amino acids. Per the germline V gene, CDR1 is SQVTM and CDR2 is ANQGSEA. The CDR3 DNA reads TGCAGCGGCGGTAACACCGGGGAGCTGTTTTTT. This gives the protein CSGGNTGELFF.

V usage is TRBV14 and J usage is TRBJ1-6, with 8 nucleotides matching TRBD1. The CDR3 is 16 amino acids. Germline trimming cut 0 bases from V and 10 bases from J; bases unmatched to any gene: 8. Germline CDR1 and CDR2: SGHDN and FVKESK. CDR3 loop: CASSQDSAGGISPLHF. DNA for the CDR3: TGTGCCAGCAGCCAAGATTCGGCAGGGGGCATCTCACCCCTCCACTTT.

V gene TRBV4-3 combines with J gene TRBJ1-4; 7 nucleotides match TRBD1. In germline, CDR1 is LGHNA, CDR2 YSLEER. The CDR3 loop spans 16 amino acids. The V gene end was trimmed by 0 bases and the J gene end by 9 bases; junction bases not matched to a gene: 10. The CDR3, as DNA: TGCGCCAGCAGCCAAGAGGGTACAGGGGTAAATCAAAAACTGTTTTTT. Its translation is CASSQEGTGVNQKLFF.

The chain links TRBV6-6 to TRBJ2-7, with 9 nucleotides matching TRBD1. Germline V lookup: CDR1 MNHNY, CDR2 SVGAGI (reference sequence). The CDR3 is 15 amino acids. V was clipped by 6 bases and J by 3 bases; unmatched bases: 9. Here the CDR3 DNA reads TGTGCCAGCAGCGCCGGGACAGGGATCCTCTACGAGCAGTACTTC. Its protein is CASSAGTGILYEQYF.

The chain is built from TRBV7-6 and TRBJ2-1; D is perhaps TRBD2 (6 bases). This CDR3 comprises 16 residues. V shed 1 base and J shed 5 bases, with 15 bases lying between them. CDR1 is SGHVS and CDR2 is FNYEAQ in the germline V gene. The CDR3 protein is CASSLVGGAVNNEQFF. The CDR3 DNA reads TGTGCCAGCAGCTTAGTGGGGGGAGCGGTAAACAATGAGCAGTTCTTC.

The J gene is TRBJ2-7, the V gene TRBV2, with 8 bases matching TRBD2. The CDR3 consists of 14 residues. Germline loops: CDR1 SNHLY, CDR2 FYNNEI. After removal of 1 base from V and 4 bases from J, the junction contained 3 bases not matched to a gene. CDR3: CASSEGASGYEQYF. The CDR3 DNA sequence: TGTGCCAGCAGTGAAGGGGCTAGCGGGTACGAGCAGTACTTC.

The chain couples TRBV7-3 to TRBJ2-5, with 7 positions matching TRBD2. V gave up 5 bases and J gave up 10 bases; unmatched junction bases: 16. The CDR3 length is 15 residues. Germline assignment: CDR1 SGHTA and CDR2 FQGTGA. CDR3 sequence: CASSPGGSGPRSQYF. Here the CDR3 DNA reads TGTGCCAGCAGCCCGGGAGGTAGTGGGCCAAGGAGCCAGTACTTC.

This rearrangement joins TRBV6-5 to TRBJ2-5; a possible D gene is TRBD2 (5 bases). V was cut by 0 bases and J by 1 base, with 9 bases left in between. CDR1 MNHEY and CDR2 SVGAGI come from the germline V gene. The CDR3 has 15 amino acids. The CDR3 DNA reads TGTGCCAGCAGTTACTCATGGCGGGCCCAAGAGACCCAGTACTTC. Residues: CASSYSWRAQETQYF.

The chain links TRBV2 to TRBJ1-5; unclear D gene. Looked up from germline, CDR1 is SNHLY and CDR2 is FYNNEI. This CDR3 is 14 amino acids long. Deletions cut 5 bases from V and 5 bases from J, with 13 bases between. The CDR3 protein is CASSPVQYYQPQHF. The CDR3 coding sequence is TGTGCCAGCAGTCCCGTACAGTATTATCAGCCCCAGCATTTT.

The chain uses TRBV4-2 and TRBJ2-1, with unresolved D. The CDR3 contains 15 residues. Trimming left V 0 bases short and J 9 bases short, with 15 bases between. Looked up from germline, CDR1 is LGHNA and CDR2 is YNFKEQ. The CDR3 region is CASSQEWALQGEQFF. CDR3 DNA sequence: TGTGCCAGCAGCCAAGAATGGGCTTTACAAGGTGAGCAGTTCTTC.

The chain couples TRBV5-1 to TRBJ2-2; no definite D call. Per germline, CDR1 SGHRS and CDR2 YFSETQ. Trimming took off 2 bases at V and 6 bases at J, with 11 bases between the two ends. This CDR3 comprises 14 residues. The CDR3 sequence is CASSLGDRAGELFF. The CDR3 DNA sequence: TGCGCCAGCAGCTTAGGCGACCGGGCCGGGGAGCTGTTTTTT.

The chain carries TRBV9 and TRBJ1-2; 9 positions match TRBD1. This CDR3 is 15 amino acids long. The V segment lost 5 bases and the J segment 5 bases; nucleotides outside the gene matches: 10. Germline assignment: CDR1 SGDLS and CDR2 YYNGEE. The CDR3 region is CASSNPGTGTYGYTF. The CDR3 region has the DNA TGTGCCAGCAGTAACCCCGGGACAGGGACATATGGCTACACCTTC.

V and J are TRBV18 and TRBJ2-7; D not resolved. Trimming removed 4 bases from V and 1 base from J, with 11 bases in between. Germline lookup yields CDR1 KGHSH and CDR2 LQKENI. This CDR3 has 14 amino acids. In DNA form, the CDR3 reads TGTGCCAGCTCACGAGACTCCCCGTCCTACGAGCAGTACTTC. Its protein is CASSRDSPSYEQYF.

This clone has just a few counts. This chain uses TRBV27 with TRBJ2-2; TRBD2 matches at 15 bases. The V gene end was trimmed by 8 bases and the J gene end by 5 bases; junction bases not matched to a gene: 3. Germline V gives CDR1 MNHEY, CDR2 SMNVEV (reference sequence). There are 15 residues in the CDR3. The CDR3: CASGLAGGSTGELFF. Here the CDR3 DNA reads TGTGCCAGCGGACTAGCGGGAGGGTCTACCGGGGAGCTGTTTTTT.

On this clone itself: Other DNA sequences in this specimen translate into the identical CDR3. The chain employs TRBV4-2 and TRBJ2-3; the D is unclear. This CDR3 region has 13 residues. CDR1 and CDR2 from the germline V gene are LGHNA and YNFKEQ. Deletions cut 1 base from V and 4 bases from J, with 6 bases between. The CDR3, as DNA: TGTGCCAGCAGCCAAGGGTTAGCAGATACGCAGTATTTT. Translation: CASSQGLADTQYF.

The chain has TRBV6-5 and TRBJ1-3; D gene unclear. The germline CDR1 and CDR2 sequences are MNHEY and SVGAGI. This CDR3 has 15 amino acids. V shed 5 bases and J shed 0 bases, with 11 bases lying between them. CDR3 amino acids: CASSPRDYSGNTIYF. DNA of the CDR3: TGTGCCAGCAGTCCCCGTGACTACTCTGGAAACACCATATATTTT.

The V and J genes are TRBV5-1 and TRBJ1-2, with unresolved D. The germline V and J ends were trimmed by 0 bases and 9 bases, with 15 bases remaining between them. This CDR3 has 14 amino acids. Germline CDR1 is SGHRS and CDR2 is YFSETQ. In DNA, the CDR3 is TGCGCCAGCAGCTTGGAGTGGGCTACGGGGAGCTACACCTTC. Translated: CASSLEWATGSYTF.

The CDR3 is CASSTLAGTDTQYF. The CDR3, as DNA: TGCGCCAGCAGCACTCTAGCGGGCACAGATACGCAGTATTTT. This chain uses TRBV5-1 with TRBJ2-3; the match to TRBD2 covers 7 bases. CDR1 SGHRS and CDR2 YFSETQ come from the germline V gene. This CDR3 is 14 amino acids long. The trim removed 4 bases at V and 1 base at J, leaving 3 bases unmatched.

This clone was seen a few times. CDR3 coding DNA: TGTGCCAGCAGGGGGACAGGTTTCAAGCAGTACTTC. Amino acids: CASRGTGFKQYF. The rearrangement joins TRBV2 to TRBJ2-7; TRBD1 matches at 8 bases. The germline V gene has CDR1 SNHLY and CDR2 FYNNEI. The CDR3 extends over 12 amino acids. Trimming at V came to 6 bases and at J to 8 bases, leaving 6 bases not matched to a gene.

J is TRBJ2-1 and V is TRBV3-1 (or the pseudogene TRBV3-2); D is uncertain. Deletions cut 0 bases from V and 1 base from J, with 7 bases between. This CDR3 is built from 15 residues. Looked up from germline, CDR1 is LGHDT and CDR2 is YNNKEL (reference sequence). The CDR3: CASSQDYLSYNEQFF. The CDR3 DNA reads TGTGCCAGCAGCCAAGACTACCTTTCCTACAATGAGCAGTTCTTC.